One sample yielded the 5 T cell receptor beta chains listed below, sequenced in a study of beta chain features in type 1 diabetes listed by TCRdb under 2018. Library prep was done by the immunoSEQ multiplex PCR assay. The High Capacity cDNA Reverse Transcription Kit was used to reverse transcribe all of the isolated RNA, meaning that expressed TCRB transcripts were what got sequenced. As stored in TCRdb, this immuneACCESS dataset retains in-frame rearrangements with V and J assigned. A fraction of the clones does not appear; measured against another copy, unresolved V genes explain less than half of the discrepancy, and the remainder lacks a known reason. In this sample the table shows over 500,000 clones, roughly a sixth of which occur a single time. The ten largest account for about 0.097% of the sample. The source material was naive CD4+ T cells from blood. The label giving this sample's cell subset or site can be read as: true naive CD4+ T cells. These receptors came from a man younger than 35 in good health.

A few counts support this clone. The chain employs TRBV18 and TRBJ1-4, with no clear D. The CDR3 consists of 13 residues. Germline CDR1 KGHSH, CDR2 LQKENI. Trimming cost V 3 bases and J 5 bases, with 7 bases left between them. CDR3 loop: CASSPGGNEKLFF. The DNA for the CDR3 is TGTGCCAGCTCACCGGGCGGGAATGAAAAACTGTTTTTT.

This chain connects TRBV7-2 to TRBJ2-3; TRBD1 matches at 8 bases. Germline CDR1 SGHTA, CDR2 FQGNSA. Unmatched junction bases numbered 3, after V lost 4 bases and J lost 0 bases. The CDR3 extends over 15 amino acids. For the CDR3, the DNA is TGTGCCAGCAGCTCGGGACAGGTTAGCACAGATACGCAGTATTTT. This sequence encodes CASSSGQVSTDTQYF.

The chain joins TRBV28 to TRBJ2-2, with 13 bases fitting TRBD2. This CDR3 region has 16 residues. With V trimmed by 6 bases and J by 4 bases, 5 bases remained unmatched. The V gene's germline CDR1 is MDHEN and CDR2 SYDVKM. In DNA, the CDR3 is TGTGCCAGCAGACTACTAGCGGGAGGGTCCACCGGGGAGCTGTTTTTT. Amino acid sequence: CASRLLAGGSTGELFF.

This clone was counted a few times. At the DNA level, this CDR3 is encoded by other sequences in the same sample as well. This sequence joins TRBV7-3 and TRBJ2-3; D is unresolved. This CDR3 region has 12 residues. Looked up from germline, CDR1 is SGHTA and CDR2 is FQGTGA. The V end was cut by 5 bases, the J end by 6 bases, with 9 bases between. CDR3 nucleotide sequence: TGTGCCAGCAGCCTCATGGGCGATACGCAGTATTTT. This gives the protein CASSLMGDTQYF.

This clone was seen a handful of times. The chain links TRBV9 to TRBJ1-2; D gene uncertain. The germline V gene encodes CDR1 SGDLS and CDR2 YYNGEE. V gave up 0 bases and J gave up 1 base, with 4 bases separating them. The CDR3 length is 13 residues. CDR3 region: CASSVGGNYGYTF. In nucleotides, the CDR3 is TGTGCCAGCAGCGTAGGGGGTAACTATGGCTACACCTTC.